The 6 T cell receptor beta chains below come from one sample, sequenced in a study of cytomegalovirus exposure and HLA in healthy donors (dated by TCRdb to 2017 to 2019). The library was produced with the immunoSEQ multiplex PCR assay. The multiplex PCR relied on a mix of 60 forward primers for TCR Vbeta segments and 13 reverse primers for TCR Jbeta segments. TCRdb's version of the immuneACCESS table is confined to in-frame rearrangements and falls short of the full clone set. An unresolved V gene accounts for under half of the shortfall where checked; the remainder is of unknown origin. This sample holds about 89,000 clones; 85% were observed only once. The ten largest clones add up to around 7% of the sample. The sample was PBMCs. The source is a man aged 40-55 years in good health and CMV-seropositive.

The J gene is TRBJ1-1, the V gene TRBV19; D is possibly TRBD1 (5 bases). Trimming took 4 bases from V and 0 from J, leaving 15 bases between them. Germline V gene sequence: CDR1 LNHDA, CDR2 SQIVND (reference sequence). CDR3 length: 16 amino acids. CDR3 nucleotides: TGTGCCAGTAGTAGATCTCCGGGGGGGTTGAACACTGAAGCTTTCTTT. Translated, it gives CASSRSPGGLNTEAFF.

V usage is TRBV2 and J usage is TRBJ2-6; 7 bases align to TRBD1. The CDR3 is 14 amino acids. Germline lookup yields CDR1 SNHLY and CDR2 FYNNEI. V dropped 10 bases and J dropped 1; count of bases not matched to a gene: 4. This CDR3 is CANRQGSGANVLTF. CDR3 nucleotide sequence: TGTGCCAACAGACAGGGTTCTGGGGCCAACGTCCTGACTTTC.

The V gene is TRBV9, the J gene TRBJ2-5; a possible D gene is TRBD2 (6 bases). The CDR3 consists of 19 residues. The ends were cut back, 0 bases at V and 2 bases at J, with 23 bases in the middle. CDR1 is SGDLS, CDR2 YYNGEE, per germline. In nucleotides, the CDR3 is TGTGCCAGCAGCGTAGCCGGGCGGGGTAGAGGCTCTGCACAAGAGACCCAGTACTTC. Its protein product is CASSVAGRGRGSAQETQYF.

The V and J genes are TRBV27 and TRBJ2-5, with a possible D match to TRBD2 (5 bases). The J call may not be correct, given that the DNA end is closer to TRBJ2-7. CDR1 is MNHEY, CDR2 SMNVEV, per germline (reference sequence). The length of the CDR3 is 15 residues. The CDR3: CASSLLRGFPYEQYF. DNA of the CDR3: TGTGCCAGCAGTTTATTGCGCGGGTTCCCCTACGAGCAGTACTTC.

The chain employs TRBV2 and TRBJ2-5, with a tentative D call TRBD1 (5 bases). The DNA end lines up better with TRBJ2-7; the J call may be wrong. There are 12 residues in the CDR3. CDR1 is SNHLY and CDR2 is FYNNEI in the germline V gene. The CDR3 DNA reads TGTGCCAGCAGTGGGGATGGGGCCGAGCAGTACTTC. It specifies CASSGDGAEQYF.

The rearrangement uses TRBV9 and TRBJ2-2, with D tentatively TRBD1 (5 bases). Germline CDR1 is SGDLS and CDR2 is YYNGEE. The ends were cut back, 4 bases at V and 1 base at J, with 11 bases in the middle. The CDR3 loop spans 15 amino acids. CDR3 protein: CASSLLDKNTGELFF. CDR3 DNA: TGTGCCAGCAGCCTACTGGACAAGAACACCGGGGAGCTGTTTTTT.